The subject of this entry is one TCR beta chain. This entry belongs to a study of T-cell reconstitution after alpha-beta-depleted transplantation in children. Preparation of the TCRbeta library involved a method that used unique molecular identifiers. Each CDR3 protein is one row after TCRdb ran MiXCR on the PCR reads. Of hundreds of thousands of distinct CDR3 sequences listed, 16% are singletons. V lost 3 bases to trimming and J lost 3 bases; unmatched junction nucleotides: 3. Germline CDR1 and CDR2: SGHAT and FQNNGV. The CDR3 spans 14 residues. The chain links TRBV11-2 to TRBJ2-7; TRBD1 matches at 9 bases. This clonotype originated in a human donor who donated a stem cell graft to a child with acute myeloid leukemia. The sample in question was PBMCs from the stem cell graft donor, obtained from the stem cell graft. The CDR3, as DNA: TGTGCCAGCAGCTTGGGGACAGGGCGCTACGAGCAGTACTTC. This sequence encodes CASSLGTGRYEQYF.